The 31 T cell receptor beta chains below come from one sample, sequenced in a study of cytomegalovirus exposure and HLA in healthy donors (dated 2017 in TCRdb). The library relied on the immunoSEQ multiplex PCR assay. The multiplex PCR relied on a mix of 60 forward primers for TCR Vbeta segments and 13 reverse primers for TCR Jbeta segments. Imported from immuneACCESS, the table was reduced by TCRdb to in-frame sequences with V and J called. These copies leave out some clones; in studies compared against another copy, an unresolved V gene accounts for under half, and the cause of the remainder is not known. The sample yields 200,000 or so clones; roughly 80% were counted once. The top ten hold approximately 6% of the sample. Sequenced: PBMCs. Receptors originate from a woman aged 30 to 39 in good health and CMV-seropositive.

The CDR3 loop reads CASSLSPEAYEQYF. The CDR3 DNA reads as TGTGCCAGCAGTTTAAGTCCGGAGGCCTACGAGCAGTACTTC. The V and J genes are TRBV28 and TRBJ2-7; a possible D gene is TRBD2 (5 bases). Germline assignment: CDR1 MDHEN and CDR2 SYDVKM. V shed 2 bases and J shed 2 bases, with 10 bases lying between them. CDR3 length: 14 amino acids.

CDR3 protein: CASSEGRDTQYF. The CDR3 bases are TGTGCCAGTTCCGAGGGTAGGGATACGCAGTATTTT. The chain couples TRBV19 to TRBJ2-3, with D maybe TRBD2 (5 bases). This CDR3 has 12 residues. Germline assignment: CDR1 LNHDA and CDR2 SQIVND (reference sequence). The ends were cut back, 8 bases at V and 6 bases at J, with 12 bases in the middle.

CDR3 loop: CASSAGGSNQPQHF. The CDR3 DNA reads as TGTGCCAGCAGTGCAGGGGGTAGCAATCAGCCCCAGCATTTT. The chain combines TRBV25-1 with TRBJ1-5; 7 positions agree with TRBD1. CDR3 length equals 14 residues. Germline V lookup: CDR1 MGHDK, CDR2 SYGVNS. V shed 4 bases and J 0 bases; nucleotides not matched to a gene: 0. The variable domain in full, completed from reference TRBV25-1 and TRBJ1-5, reads EADIYQTPRYLVIGTGKKITLECSQTMGHDKMYWYQQDPGMELHLIHYSYGVNSTEKGDLSSESTVSRIRTEHFPLTLESARPSHTSQYLCASSAGGSNQPQHFGDGTRLSIL.

This chain uses TRBV7-9 with TRBJ1-5; 9 nucleotides agree with TRBD1. CDR3 length: 19 amino acids. Germline CDR1 is SEHNR and CDR2 is FQNEAQ (reference sequence). Trimming at V came to 4 bases and at J to 0 bases, leaving 13 bases not matched to a gene. The CDR3 protein is CASSSSRDREVYSNQPQHF. The CDR3 DNA reads as TGTGCCAGCAGCTCGAGCCGGGACAGGGAGGTGTATAGCAATCAGCCCCAGCATTTT.

As for this clone: One end of the junction is discordant with germline, which a read error may explain. The genes are TRBV5-1 and TRBJ1-3, with D possibly matching TRBD1 (6 bases). The CDR3 extends over 14 amino acids. CDR1 and CDR2 from the germline V gene are SGHRS and YFSETQ. The CDR3 region is CASSLGGGFGGQHF. CDR3 DNA: TGCGCCAGCAGCCTCGGCGGGGGATTCGGGGGCCAACATTTT.

In DNA form, the CDR3 reads TGTGCCACCGCAGCGGGAGGCGTAGGGACCCAGTACTTC. It is translated as CATAAGGVGTQYF. The chain employs TRBV14 and TRBJ2-5, with TRBD2 identical over 9 bases. This CDR3 region has 13 residues. CDR1 and CDR2 (germline): SGHDN, FVKESK. The ends lost 10 bases at V and 7 bases at J; junction bases unmatched: 10.

CDR3 residues: CAGTRGSISSTTEAFF. CDR3 DNA sequence: TGTGCCGGAACGAGGGGGAGCATCTCATCGACCACTGAAGCTTTCTTT. V is TRBV6-6 and J is TRBJ1-1; D is possibly TRBD1 (6 bases). Trimming pared 11 bases from V and 4 bases from J, leaving 26 bases between. Germline-derived CDR1 and CDR2 are MNHNY and SVGAGI (reference sequence). The CDR3 totals 16 residues.

V is TRBV5-1 and J is TRBJ2-1, with D unresolved. V was cut by 4 bases and J by 3 bases, with 17 bases left in between. The CDR3 is made up of 16 amino acids. Germline V lookup: CDR1 SGHRS, CDR2 YFSETQ. The CDR3 sequence is CASSRPSAASYNEQFF. CDR3 DNA sequence: TGCGCCAGCAGCCGACCGTCCGCCGCTAGCTACAATGAGCAGTTCTTC.

The rearrangement links TRBV5-4 to TRBJ2-2; D gene ambiguous. This CDR3 has 13 amino acids. The germline V and J ends were trimmed by 1 base and 3 bases, with 4 bases remaining between them. Germline CDR1 and CDR2: SGHNT and YYREEE (reference sequence). The CDR3 is CASSLSDTGELFF. Here the CDR3 DNA reads TGTGCCAGCAGCTTGTCGGACACCGGGGAGCTGTTTTTT. The full variable domain, its missing parts supplied by reference TRBV5-4 and TRBJ2-2, is ETGVTQSPTHLIKTRGQQVTLRCSSQSGHNTVSWYQQALGQGPQFIFQYYREEENGRGNFPPRFSGLQFPNYSSELNVNALELDDSALYLCASSLSDTGELFFGEGSRLTVL.

The chain employs TRBV5-4 and TRBJ2-7; 11 bases align to TRBD1. CDR3 length: 20 amino acids. Germline V gene lookup returns CDR1 SGHNT and CDR2 YYREEE (reference sequence). The V and J ends lost 4 bases and 3 bases, in that order; junction bases with no gene match: 21. CDR3 protein: CASSRLPKIGTGTGGYEQYF. CDR3 sequence (DNA): TGTGCCAGCAGCCGGTTGCCCAAAATTGGGACCGGGACAGGGGGCTACGAGCAGTACTTC.

The chain joins TRBV6-9 to TRBJ2-6; 7 nucleotides match TRBD2. The CDR3 loop spans 18 amino acids. J was trimmed by 0 bases and V by 6 bases; bases with no gene match: 11. CDR1 MNHGY and CDR2 SVAAGI come from the germline V gene. Here the CDR3 DNA reads TGTGCCAGCAGCCCGAGGGGAGCGGGGTACTCTGGGGCCAACGTCCTGACTTTC. This gives the protein CASSPRGAGYSGANVLTF.

J is TRBJ2-1 and V is TRBV4-1; 13 positions agree with TRBD2. V lost 0 bases, J lost 7 bases, and 9 bases stayed unmatched. Germline-derived CDR1 and CDR2 are MGHRA and YSYEKL. The CDR3 extends over 18 amino acids. CDR3 protein: CASSQDQTSGRAFNEQFF. The CDR3 DNA reads as TGCGCCAGCAGCCAAGATCAAACTAGCGGGAGGGCCTTTAATGAGCAGTTCTTC.

The chain has TRBV6-5 and TRBJ1-1; D perhaps matches TRBD1 (6 bases). Trimming took 7 bases from V and 1 from J, leaving 10 bases between them. The CDR3 sequence is 13 residues long. CDR1 is MNHEY and CDR2 is SVGAGI in the germline V gene. The CDR3 DNA sequence: TGTGCCAGCACCATGACAGGGAACACTGAAGCTTTCTTT. It encodes CASTMTGNTEAFF.

This clone was seen once. The chain couples TRBV27 to TRBJ1-2; D possibly corresponds to TRBD1 (5 bases). Trimming shortened V by 7 bases and J by 6 bases, and 12 bases separated the two germline ends. The length of the CDR3 is 12 residues. The germline V gene has CDR1 MNHEY and CDR2 SMNVEV (reference sequence). The chain's CDR3 is CASNRLGHGYTF. CDR3 nucleotide sequence: TGTGCCAGCAACAGGCTTGGGCATGGCTACACCTTC.

The chain joins TRBV5-1 to TRBJ2-7, with 11 bases identical to TRBD2. The germline V gene encodes CDR1 SGHRS and CDR2 YFSETQ. J was trimmed by 4 bases and V by 4 bases; bases with no gene match: 7. CDR3 length: 15 amino acids. In DNA, the CDR3 is TGCGCCAGCAGCGTTAGCGGGAGGGACACATACGAGCAGTACTTC. Protein product: CASSVSGRDTYEQYF.

For the CDR3, the DNA is TGTGCCTGGAGATCGGGACTAGCGGGAATAAAGACCCAGTACTTC. As protein: CAWRSGLAGIKTQYF. The rearrangement links TRBV30 to TRBJ2-5; TRBD2 aligns across 13 bases. CDR3 length equals 15 residues. With V trimmed by 3 bases and J by 6 bases, 7 bases remained unmatched. The germline V gene encodes CDR1 GTSNPN and CDR2 SVGIG (reference sequence).

The V and J genes are TRBV13 and TRBJ1-2, with a weak D call TRBD1 (6 bases). Germline V gives CDR1 PRHDT, CDR2 FYEKMQ (reference sequence). The V end lost 0 bases, the J end lost 4 bases, and 12 bases lay between the germline ends. CDR3 length equals 15 residues. The CDR3: CASSLGRKDSYGYTF. The DNA of the CDR3 is TGTGCCAGCAGCTTAGGCCGGAAGGACAGCTATGGCTACACCTTC.

CDR3 residues: CAISEPSGGGGTGELFF. The CDR3 region has the DNA TGTGCCATCAGTGAGCCCTCCGGGGGGGGAGGGACCGGGGAGCTGTTTTTT. J is TRBJ2-2 and V is TRBV10-3, with 8 bases matching TRBD2. V shed 2 bases and J 5 bases; nucleotides not matched to a gene: 10. The V gene's germline CDR1 is ENHRY and CDR2 SYGVKD. CDR3 length: 17 amino acids.

This chain uses TRBV10-3 with TRBJ2-1; TRBD1 agrees at 8 bases. The length of the CDR3 is 14 residues. Germline lookup yields CDR1 ENHRY and CDR2 SYGVKD. Trimming removed 8 bases from V and 5 bases from J; junction bases left unmatched: 8. The DNA for the CDR3 is TGTGCCATCGGGGGGACAGGCGGTAACAATGAGCAGTTCTTC. Protein sequence: CAIGGTGGNNEQFF.

This chain links TRBV11-1 with TRBJ1-5; D call uncertain. The CDR3 extends over 14 amino acids. CDR1 and CDR2 (germline): SGHAT, FQDESV (reference sequence). Trimming took off 7 bases at V and 1 base at J, with 11 bases between the two ends. The CDR3 coding sequence is TGTGCCAGCATTGAACTCAAAAGCAATCAGCCCCAGCATTTT. Its translation is CASIELKSNQPQHF.

The chain recombines TRBV7-9 with TRBJ1-1; D gene unclear. V lost 1 base and J 5 bases, leaving 11 bases between the germline ends. Germline loops: CDR1 SEHNR, CDR2 FQNEAQ (reference sequence). The CDR3 is 14 amino acids. CDR3 nucleotides: TGTGCCAGCAGCTTAGTGGGCCGCTTAACTGAAGCTTTCTTT. It is translated as CASSLVGRLTEAFF.

V usage is TRBV7-9 and J usage is TRBJ2-5; the D is unclear. CDR3 length: 14 amino acids. In germline, CDR1 is SEHNR, CDR2 FQNEAQ (reference sequence). V was shortened by 6 bases and J by 1 base, with 12 bases between the two germline ends. In DNA, the CDR3 is TGTGCCAGCAGTTATAGACAAACCCAAGAGACCCAGTACTTC. It specifies CASSYRQTQETQYF.

This rearrangement joins TRBV7-9 to TRBJ2-1; 9 bases map to TRBD2. Germline lookup yields CDR1 SEHNR and CDR2 FQNEAQ (reference sequence). V shed 5 bases and J 9 bases; nucleotides not matched to a gene: 14. The CDR3 totals 16 residues. The CDR3 DNA follows: TGTGCCAGCAGCCTTTTGGTAGGCGGGAGGGCCGGTGAGCAGTTCTTC. Amino acid sequence: CASSLLVGGRAGEQFF.

The V and J genes are TRBV6-1 and TRBJ2-3; 9 bases match TRBD2. With V trimmed by 4 bases and J by 0 bases, 2 bases remained unmatched. The CDR3 runs 15 residues. Germline CDR1 reads MNHNS; CDR2 reads SASEGT. Here the CDR3 reads CASSATSGSTDTQYF. For the CDR3, the DNA is TGTGCCAGCAGTGCCACTAGCGGGAGCACAGATACGCAGTATTTT.

This chain links TRBV5-8 with TRBJ2-5; 10 nucleotides line up with TRBD2. The CDR3 is 14 amino acids. Unmatched junction bases numbered 5, after V lost 4 bases and J lost 5 bases. Germline CDR1 is SGHTS and CDR2 is YDEGEE. CDR3 loop: CASSLRLAGETQYF. The CDR3 DNA is TGTGCCAGCAGCCTTAGACTAGCGGGTGAGACCCAGTACTTC.

The CDR3 loop reads CASSIRQSANYGYTF. Here the CDR3 DNA reads TGTGCCAGTAGTATACGACAGAGCGCTAACTATGGCTACACCTTC. The chain carries TRBV19 and TRBJ1-2; the D gene is possibly TRBD1 (5 bases). Trimming shortened V by 2 bases and J by 0 bases, and 10 bases separated the two germline ends. The CDR3 has 15 amino acids. The germline V gene has CDR1 LNHDA and CDR2 SQIVND (reference sequence).

The table lists this clone with a count of one. V and J are TRBV4-1 and TRBJ2-1; a possible D gene is TRBD2 (5 bases). The germline V gene encodes CDR1 MGHRA and CDR2 YSYEKL. Trimming removed 0 bases at V and 1 base at J, with 10 bases between. This CDR3 comprises 16 residues. CDR3 nucleotides: TGCGCCAGCAGCCAAGATCGGGGTGGGTCCTACAATGAGCAGTTCTTC. The encoded protein is CASSQDRGGSYNEQFF.

This chain links TRBV13 with TRBJ2-7; unclear D gene. The germline V and J ends were trimmed by 3 bases and 0 bases, with 6 bases remaining between them. CDR1 and CDR2 from the germline V gene are PRHDT and FYEKMQ (reference sequence). This CDR3 is 13 amino acids long. CDR3 sequence (DNA): TGTGCCAGCAGCTTCCGGAGCTCCTACGAGCAGTACTTC. This translates into CASSFRSSYEQYF.

The chain employs TRBV7-9 and TRBJ1-2; TRBD1 might be the D (5 bases). The V and J ends lost 5 bases and 4 bases respectively, with 8 bases between them. The CDR3 runs to 12 residues. In germline, CDR1 is SEHNR, CDR2 FQNEAQ (reference sequence). This CDR3 reads CASSHDSYGYTF. CDR3 DNA: TGTGCCAGCAGCCACGACAGCTATGGCTACACCTTC.

The chain is built from TRBV7-2 and TRBJ2-1; the D gene is possibly TRBD2 (6 bases). V was pared by 4 bases and J by 10 bases, with 17 bases between. The CDR3 spans 14 residues. The germline CDR1 and CDR2 sequences are SGHTA and FQGNSA. CDR3 amino acids: CASSSTTGTGEQFF. The DNA for the CDR3 is TGTGCCAGCAGCTCCACAACCGGGACTGGCGAGCAGTTCTTC.

This chain links TRBV27 with TRBJ2-7; D perhaps matches TRBD2 (6 bases). CDR1 MNHEY and CDR2 SMNVEV come from the germline V gene (reference sequence). The CDR3 has 16 amino acids. Trimming left V 3 bases short and J 0 bases short, with 15 bases between. CDR3 sequence: CASSFSGLSSSYEQYF. CDR3 in DNA: TGTGCCAGCAGTTTCTCGGGACTCTCGAGCTCCTACGAGCAGTACTTC.